This T cell receptor beta chain was captured by sequencing in a study of blood T cell repertoires in COVID-19. Study-wide context: Collection of acute and convalescent COVID-19 samples took place in the United States, Italy and Spain. T cells, B-cell-depleted T cells, or PBMCs provided the cDNA or gDNA that served as material.

Source study methods: From reference gene primer amplification, estimates of nucleated cell counts were derived. Assay: immunoSEQ multiplex PCR; the TCRdb copy retains only in-frame clones and omits some. The D gene and trimming were derived from the DNA, and the V and J assignments and clone size from that table. The data show about 140,000 clones, around 84% seen once. The CDR3 has 15 residues. The germline gives CDR1 MGHRA, CDR2 YSYEKL. V lost 3 bases and J lost 1; bases outside the gene matches: 5. The sequence was collected from an older woman with acute or convalescent COVID-19. The sequenced material came from peripheral blood. The J gene is TRBJ1-1, the V gene TRBV4-1; 7 bases align to TRBD1. In DNA, the CDR3 is TGCGCCAGCAGCCAGGACAGGAGGGGGAACACTGAAGCTTTCTTT. This sequence encodes CASSQDRRGNTEAFF.